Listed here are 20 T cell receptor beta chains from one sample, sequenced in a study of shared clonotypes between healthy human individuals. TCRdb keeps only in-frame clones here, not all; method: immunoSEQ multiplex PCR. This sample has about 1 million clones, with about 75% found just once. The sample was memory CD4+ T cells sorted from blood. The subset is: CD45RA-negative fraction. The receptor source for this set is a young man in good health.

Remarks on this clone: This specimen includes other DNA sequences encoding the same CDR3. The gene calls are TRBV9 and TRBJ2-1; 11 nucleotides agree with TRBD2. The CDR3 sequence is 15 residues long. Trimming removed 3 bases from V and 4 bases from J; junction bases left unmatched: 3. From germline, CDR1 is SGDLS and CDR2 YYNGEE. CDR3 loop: CASSGGLAVYNEQFF. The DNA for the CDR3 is TGTGCCAGCAGCGGGGGACTAGCGGTTTACAATGAGCAGTTCTTC.

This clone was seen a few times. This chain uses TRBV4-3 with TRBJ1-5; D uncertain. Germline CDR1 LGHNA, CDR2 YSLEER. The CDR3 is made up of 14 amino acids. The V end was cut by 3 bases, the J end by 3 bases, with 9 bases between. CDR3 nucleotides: TGCGCCAGCAGCCAGAGGCATGACAATCAGCCCCAGCATTTT. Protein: CASSQRHDNQPQHF.

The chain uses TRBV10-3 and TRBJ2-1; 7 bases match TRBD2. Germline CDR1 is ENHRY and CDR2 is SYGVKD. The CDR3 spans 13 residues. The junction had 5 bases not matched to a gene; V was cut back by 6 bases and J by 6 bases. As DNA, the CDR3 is TGTGCCATCAGCGCGGGAGTCAGCAATGAGCAGTTCTTC. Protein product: CAISAGVSNEQFF.

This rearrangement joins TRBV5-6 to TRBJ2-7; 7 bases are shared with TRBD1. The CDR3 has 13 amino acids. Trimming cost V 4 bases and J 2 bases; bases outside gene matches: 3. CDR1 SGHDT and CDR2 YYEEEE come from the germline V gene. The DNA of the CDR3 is TGTGCCAGCAGCACGACAGGGACCTACGAGCAGTACTTC. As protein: CASSTTGTYEQYF. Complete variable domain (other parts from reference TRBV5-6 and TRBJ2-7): DAGVTQSPTHLIKTRGQQVTLRCSPKSGHDTVSWYQQALGQGPQFIFQYYEEEERQRGNFPDRFSGHQFPNYSSELNVNALLLGDSALYLCASSTTGTYEQYFGPGTRLTVT.

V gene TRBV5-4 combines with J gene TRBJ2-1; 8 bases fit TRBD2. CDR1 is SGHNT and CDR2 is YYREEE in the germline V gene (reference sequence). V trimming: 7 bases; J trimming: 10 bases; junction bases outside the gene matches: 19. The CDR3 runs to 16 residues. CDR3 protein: CASSRLGGGSLREQFF. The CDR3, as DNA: TGTGCCAGCTCCCGATTGGGCGGGGGGTCCCTGCGGGAGCAGTTCTTC.

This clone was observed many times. As DNA, the CDR3 is TGTGCCAGCAGTTCGGGGCTACAGGGGTACAATGAGCAGTTCTTC. Amino acids: CASSSGLQGYNEQFF. The V and J genes are TRBV27 and TRBJ2-1; the match to TRBD1 covers 7 bases. CDR1 is MNHEY and CDR2 is SMNVEV in the germline V gene (reference sequence). The length of the CDR3 is 15 residues. V lost 4 bases, J lost 4 bases, and 7 bases stayed unmatched.

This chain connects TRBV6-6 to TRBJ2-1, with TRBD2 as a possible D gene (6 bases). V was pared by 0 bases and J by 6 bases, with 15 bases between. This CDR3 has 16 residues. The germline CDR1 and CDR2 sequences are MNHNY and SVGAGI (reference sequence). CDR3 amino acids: CASSYSASRRGNEQFF. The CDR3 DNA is TGTGCCAGCAGTTACTCAGCTAGCAGGAGGGGCAATGAGCAGTTCTTC.

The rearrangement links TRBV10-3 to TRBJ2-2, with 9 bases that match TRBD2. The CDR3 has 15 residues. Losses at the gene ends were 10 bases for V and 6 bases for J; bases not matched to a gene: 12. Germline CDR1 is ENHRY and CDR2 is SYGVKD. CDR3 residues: CATDIGGGASGELFF. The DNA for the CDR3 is TGTGCCACGGACATTGGCGGGGGGGCCTCCGGGGAGCTGTTTTTT.

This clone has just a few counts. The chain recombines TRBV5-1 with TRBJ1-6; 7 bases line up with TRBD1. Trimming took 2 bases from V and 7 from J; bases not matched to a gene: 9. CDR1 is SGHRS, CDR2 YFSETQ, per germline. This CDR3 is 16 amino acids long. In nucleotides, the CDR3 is TGCGCCAGCAGCTTTGAACCGGGACAGCCGAATTCACCCCTCCACTTT. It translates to CASSFEPGQPNSPLHF.

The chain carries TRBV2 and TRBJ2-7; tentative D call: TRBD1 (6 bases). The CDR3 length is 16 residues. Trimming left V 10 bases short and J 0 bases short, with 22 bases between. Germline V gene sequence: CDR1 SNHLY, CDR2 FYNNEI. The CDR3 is CATNLRPTGSSYEQYF. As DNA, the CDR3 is TGTGCCACCAATCTCCGTCCGACAGGTTCCTCCTACGAGCAGTACTTC. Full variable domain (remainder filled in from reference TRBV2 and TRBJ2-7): EPEVTQTPSHQVTQMGQEVILRCVPISNHLYFYWYRQILGQKVEFLVSFYNNEISEKSEIFDDQFSVERPDGSNFTLKIRSTKLEDSAMYFCATNLRPTGSSYEQYFGPGTRLTVT.

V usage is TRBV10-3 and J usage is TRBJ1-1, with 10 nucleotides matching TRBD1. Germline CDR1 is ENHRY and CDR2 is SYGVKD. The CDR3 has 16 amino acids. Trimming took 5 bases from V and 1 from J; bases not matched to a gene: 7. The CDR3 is CAISLTGGYPNTEAFF. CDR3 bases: TGTGCCATCAGTTTGACAGGGGGCTATCCGAACACTGAAGCTTTCTTT.

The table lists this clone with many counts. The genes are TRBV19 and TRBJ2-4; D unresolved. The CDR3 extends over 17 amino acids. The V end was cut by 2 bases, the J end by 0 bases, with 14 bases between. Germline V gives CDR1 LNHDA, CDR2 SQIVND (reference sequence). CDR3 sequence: CASSINPHFVAKNIQYF. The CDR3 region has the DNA TGTGCCAGTAGTATAAACCCCCACTTTGTAGCCAAAAACATTCAGTACTTC.

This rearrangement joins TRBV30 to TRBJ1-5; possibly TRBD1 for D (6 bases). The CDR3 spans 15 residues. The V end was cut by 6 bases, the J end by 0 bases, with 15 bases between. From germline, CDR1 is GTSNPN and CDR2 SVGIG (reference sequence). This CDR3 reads CACQADSYSNQPQHF. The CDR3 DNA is TGTGCCTGCCAAGCGGACAGTTATAGCAATCAGCCCCAGCATTTT.

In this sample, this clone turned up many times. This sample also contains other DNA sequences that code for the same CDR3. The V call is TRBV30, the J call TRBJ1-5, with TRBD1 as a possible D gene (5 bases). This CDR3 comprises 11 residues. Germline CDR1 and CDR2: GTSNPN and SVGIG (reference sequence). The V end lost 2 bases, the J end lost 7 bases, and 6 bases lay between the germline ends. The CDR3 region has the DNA TGTGCCTGGAGTAAGGGGCAGCCCCAGCATTTT. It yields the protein CAWSKGQPQHF.

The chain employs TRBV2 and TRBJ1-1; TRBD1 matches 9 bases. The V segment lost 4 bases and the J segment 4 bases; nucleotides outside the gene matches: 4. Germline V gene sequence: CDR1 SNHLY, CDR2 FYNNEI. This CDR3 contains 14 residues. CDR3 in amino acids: CASSGQGEVTEAFF. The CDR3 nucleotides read TGTGCCAGCAGTGGACAGGGGGAGGTCACTGAAGCTTTCTTT. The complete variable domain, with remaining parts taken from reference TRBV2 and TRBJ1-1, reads EPEVTQTPSHQVTQMGQEVILRCVPISNHLYFYWYRQILGQKVEFLVSFYNNEISEKSEIFDDQFSVERPDGSNFTLKIRSTKLEDSAMYFCASSGQGEVTEAFFGQGTRLTVV.

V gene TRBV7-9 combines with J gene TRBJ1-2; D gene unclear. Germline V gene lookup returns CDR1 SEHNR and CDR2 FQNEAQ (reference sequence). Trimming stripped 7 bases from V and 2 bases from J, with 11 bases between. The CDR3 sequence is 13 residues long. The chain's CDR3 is CASTQVTNYGYTF. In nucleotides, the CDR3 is TGTGCCAGCACCCAGGTCACAAACTATGGCTACACCTTC.

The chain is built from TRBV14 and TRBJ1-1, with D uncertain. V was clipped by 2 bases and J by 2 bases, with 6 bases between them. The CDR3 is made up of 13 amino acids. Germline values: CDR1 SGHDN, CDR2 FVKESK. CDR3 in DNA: TGTGCCAGCAGCCAACACTTAAACACTGAAGCTTTCTTT. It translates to CASSQHLNTEAFF. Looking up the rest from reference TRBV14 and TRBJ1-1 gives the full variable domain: EAGVTQFPSHSVIEKGQTVTLRCDPISGHDNLYWYRRVMGKEIKFLLHFVKESKQDESGMPNNRFLAERTGGTYSTLKVQPAELEDSGVYFCASSQHLNTEAFFGQGTRLTVV.

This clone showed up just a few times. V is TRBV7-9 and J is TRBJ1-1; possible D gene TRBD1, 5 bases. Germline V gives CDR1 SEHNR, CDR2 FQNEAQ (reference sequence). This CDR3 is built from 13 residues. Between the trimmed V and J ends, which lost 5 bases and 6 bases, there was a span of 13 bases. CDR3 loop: CASSHIGAAEAFF. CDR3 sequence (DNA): TGTGCCAGCAGCCACATAGGGGCCGCTGAAGCTTTCTTT.

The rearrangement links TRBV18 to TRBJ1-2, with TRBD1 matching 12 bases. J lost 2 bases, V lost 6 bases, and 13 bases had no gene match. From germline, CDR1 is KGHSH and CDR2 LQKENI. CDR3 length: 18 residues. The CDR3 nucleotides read TGTGCCAGCTCGCGAGAAACCGGGACAGGGGGCGCGAACTATGGCTACACCTTC. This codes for CASSRETGTGGANYGYTF.

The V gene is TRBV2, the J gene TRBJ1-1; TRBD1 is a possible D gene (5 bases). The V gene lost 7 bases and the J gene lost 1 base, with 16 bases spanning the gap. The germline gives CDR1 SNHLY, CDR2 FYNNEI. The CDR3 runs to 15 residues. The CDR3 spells CASTVKSGGNTEAFF. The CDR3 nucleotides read TGTGCCAGCACCGTCAAGTCCGGGGGGAACACTGAAGCTTTCTTT. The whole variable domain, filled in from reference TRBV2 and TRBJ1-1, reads EPEVTQTPSHQVTQMGQEVILRCVPISNHLYFYWYRQILGQKVEFLVSFYNNEISEKSEIFDDQFSVERPDGSNFTLKIRSTKLEDSAMYFCASTVKSGGNTEAFFGQGTRLTVV.